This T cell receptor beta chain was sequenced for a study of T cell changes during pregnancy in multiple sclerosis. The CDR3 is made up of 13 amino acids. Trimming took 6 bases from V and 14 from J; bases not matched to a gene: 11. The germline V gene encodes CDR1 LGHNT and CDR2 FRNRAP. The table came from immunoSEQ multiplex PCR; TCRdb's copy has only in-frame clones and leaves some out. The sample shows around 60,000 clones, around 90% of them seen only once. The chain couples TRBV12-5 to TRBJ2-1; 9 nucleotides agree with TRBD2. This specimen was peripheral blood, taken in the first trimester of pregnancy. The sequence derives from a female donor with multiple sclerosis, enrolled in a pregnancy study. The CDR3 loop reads CASGSGTSWGEFF. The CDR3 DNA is TGTGCTAGTGGCTCCGGGACTAGCTGGGGGGAGTTCTTC. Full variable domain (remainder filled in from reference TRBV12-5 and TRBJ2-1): DARVTQTPRHKVTEMGQEVTMRCQPILGHNTVFWYRQTMMQGLELLAYFRNRAPLDDSGMPKDRFSAEMPDATLATLKIQPSEPRDSAVYFCASGSGTSWGEFFGPGTRLTVL.